Listed below are T cell receptor beta chains from one sample, sequenced in a study of cytomegalovirus exposure and HLA in healthy donors. Produced via immunoSEQ multiplex PCR; TCRdb's table is partial and in-frame only. Among hundreds of thousands of clones, approximately 70% were seen once, and the ten largest hold approximately 2.1%. Sequenced: PBMCs. The receptor source for this set is a female donor in good health and CMV-seronegative. The CDR3 runs from the conserved cysteine through the conserved F or W. The order of the fields is D gene, V gene, J gene, clone size, CDR3 DNA, CDR3 protein. The D gene is left open where the match is weak. Size is omitted from some rows. Given values are once, few, many or a class for expanded clones.

>NA|TRBV19|TRBJ1-5|NA
TGTGCCAGTAGTGCAGACCCGTCAGGTAATCGCAATCAGCCCCAGCATTTT
CASSADPSGNRNQPQHF
>TRBD2|TRBV11-2|TRBJ2-1|NA
TGTGCCAGCAGCTTAGGGACTAGCGGAAACAATGAGCAGTTCTTC
CASSLGTSGNNEQFF
>NA|TRBV9|TRBJ1-1|NA
TGTGCCAGCAGCGTTAAGGGGGGGAGCTACACTGAAGCTTTCTTT
CASSVKGGSYTEAFF
>NA|TRBV11-2|TRBJ2-2|NA
TGTGCCAGCAGCTTAAAACGGGATACGGTTTTGGTATGGGAGCTGTTTTTT
CASSLKRDTVLVWELFF
>NA|TRBV4-1|TRBJ2-4|few
TGCGCCAGCAGCCAAGATAACGGGAGTGGAAACATTCAGTACTTC
CASSQDNGSGNIQYF
>NA|TRBV10-1|TRBJ2-5|once
TGCGCCAGCAGTGAGCGAGGGCAAGAGACCCAGTACTTC
CASSERGQETQYF
>TRBD1|TRBV5-1|TRBJ2-7|NA
TGCGCCAGCAGCTTGGAGCCTGGGACAGCCCTCTACGAGCAGTACTTC
CASSLEPGTALYEQYF
>NA|TRBV5-1|TRBJ2-5|NA
TGCGCCAGCAGCTCGGGTGATCAAGGTTGGCAGACCCAGTACTTC
CASSSGDQGWQTQYF
>TRBD1|TRBV2|TRBJ1-5|few
TGTGCCAGCAGGTTACAGGGGGCAGGGCAGCCCCAGCATTTT
CASRLQGAGQPQHF
>TRBD1|TRBV6-5|TRBJ1-5|NA
TGTGCCAGCAGTGAATGGACAGGAGGGCGGCCCCAGCATTTT
CASSEWTGGRPQHF
>NA|TRBV30|TRBJ2-2|NA
TGTGCCTGGAGTAGACGACAGGTCAACACCGGGGAGCTGTTTTTT
CAWSRRQVNTGELFF
>NA|TRBV5-4|TRBJ2-7|once
TGTGCCAGCAGCTTGGCCGGCTCCTACGAGCAGTACTTC
CASSLAGSYEQYF
>NA|TRBV10-3|TRBJ2-7|NA
TGTGCCATCAGTGAGCTTATCACAAACCAAGCCTACGAGCAGTACTTC
CAISELITNQAYEQYF
>TRBD1|TRBV9|TRBJ1-4|NA
TGTGCCAGCAGCGTACGATCAGGGGGCGGTGAAAAACTGTTTTTT
CASSVRSGGGEKLFF
>TRBD2|TRBV7-6|TRBJ2-1|few
TGTGCCAGCAGCTTAGAAAGTCTAGCGGGCGAGTTCTTC
CASSLESLAGEFF
>NA|TRBV9|TRBJ2-7|few
TGTGCCAGCAGCGGCGGGATCTCCGGGTACGAGCAGTACTTC
CASSGGISGYEQYF
>NA|TRBV19|TRBJ1-5|NA
TGTGCCAGTAGTAACGGCAGGGCAGGCAATCAGCCCCAGCATTTT
CASSNGRAGNQPQHF